The TCR beta chain under discussion was sequenced for a study of glioma-infiltrating T cells. In its sample, this clonotype was seen many times. Its antigen remains unidentified. Whole-study findings and limits: Tissue-blood divergence was below expectation in non-neoplastic patients, above in gliomas.

The CDR3 is 14 residues long. V lost 7 bases to trimming and J lost 1 base, with 13 bases between them. Germline assignment: CDR1 MDHEN and CDR2 SYDVKM. Amplification of TCR alpha and beta CDR3 regions from RNA used iRepertoire nested multiplex PCR. MiXCR, run by TCRdb on the multiplex PCR reads, gives a single entry per CDR3 protein. The table shows fewer than 55,000 distinct CDR3 sequences, with around 20% occurring only once. Source material: glioma tissue, nonneoplastic brain tissue, or PBMCs (not recorded which). The source is a human donor with low-grade glioma or glioblastoma, undergoing nonglioma brain surgery, or in good health (not recorded which). The chain couples TRBV28 to TRBJ1-1; unclear D gene. This CDR3 reads CASITVPGNTEAFF. CDR3 nucleotides: TGTGCCAGCATTACAGTGCCGGGGAACACTGAAGCTTTCTTT.